Presented here are 5 T cell receptor beta chains from one specimen sequenced in a study of chemoradiotherapy in HPV16-positive cancers. Sequencing was performed with immunoSEQ multiplex PCR; in TCRdb, only in-frame clones are kept and a portion is missing. Among under 20,000 clones listed, more than 80% were seen once. Material: blood, obtained from a patient who underwent chemoradiotherapy. The receptor source for this set is a human donor with HPV-associated anogenital cancer.

The CDR3 reads CASGLGAGGVPDTQYF. The CDR3 DNA sequence: TGTGCTAGTGGTCTAGGAGCGGGGGGTGTCCCAGATACGCAGTATTTT. The chain employs TRBV12-5 and TRBJ2-3; 9 bases are shared with TRBD2. V lost 5 bases and J lost 4; bases outside the gene matches: 10. CDR1 is LGHNT and CDR2 is FRNRAP in the germline V gene. This CDR3 contains 16 residues.

This chain links TRBV29-1 with TRBJ2-3, with TRBD1 matching over 8 bases. CDR1 and CDR2 from the germline V gene are SQVTM and ANQGSEA. This CDR3 region has 18 residues. J lost 0 bases, V lost 3 bases, and 14 bases had no gene match. The CDR3 spells CSVEGIGGTGLSTDTQYF. The CDR3 nucleotides read TGCAGCGTTGAGGGTATAGGGGGGACAGGCCTTAGCACAGATACGCAGTATTTT.

V is TRBV27 and J is TRBJ1-2; D call uncertain. V was trimmed by 0 bases and J by 3 bases, leaving 8 bases between them. The germline gives CDR1 MNHEY, CDR2 SMNVEV (reference sequence). The CDR3 sequence is 14 residues long. The CDR3 DNA follows: TGTGCCAGCAGTTTATCACCGGGATACTATGGCTACACCTTC. Translating it yields CASSLSPGYYGYTF.

V usage is TRBV19 and J usage is TRBJ1-2; TRBD1 matches at 8 bases. CDR1 and CDR2 from the germline V gene are LNHDA and SQIVND (reference sequence). The CDR3 is 15 residues long. V shed 5 bases and J 3 bases; nucleotides not matched to a gene: 8. Here the CDR3 reads CASSAYRDRYYGYTF. The DNA for the CDR3 is TGTGCCAGTAGTGCATACCGGGACAGGTACTATGGCTACACCTTC.

This clone was seen a handful of times. Other DNA sequences from this sample encode an identical CDR3 as well. V and J are TRBV5-5 and TRBJ1-5; 8 bases are a match to TRBD1. Per germline, CDR1 SGHKS and CDR2 YYEKEE (reference sequence). J lost 0 bases, V lost 4 bases, and 9 bases had no gene match. The CDR3 runs 17 residues. The chain's CDR3 is CASSAGTGSYSNQPQHF. Written as DNA, the CDR3 is TGTGCCAGCAGCGCGGGGACAGGATCCTATAGCAATCAGCCCCAGCATTTT.